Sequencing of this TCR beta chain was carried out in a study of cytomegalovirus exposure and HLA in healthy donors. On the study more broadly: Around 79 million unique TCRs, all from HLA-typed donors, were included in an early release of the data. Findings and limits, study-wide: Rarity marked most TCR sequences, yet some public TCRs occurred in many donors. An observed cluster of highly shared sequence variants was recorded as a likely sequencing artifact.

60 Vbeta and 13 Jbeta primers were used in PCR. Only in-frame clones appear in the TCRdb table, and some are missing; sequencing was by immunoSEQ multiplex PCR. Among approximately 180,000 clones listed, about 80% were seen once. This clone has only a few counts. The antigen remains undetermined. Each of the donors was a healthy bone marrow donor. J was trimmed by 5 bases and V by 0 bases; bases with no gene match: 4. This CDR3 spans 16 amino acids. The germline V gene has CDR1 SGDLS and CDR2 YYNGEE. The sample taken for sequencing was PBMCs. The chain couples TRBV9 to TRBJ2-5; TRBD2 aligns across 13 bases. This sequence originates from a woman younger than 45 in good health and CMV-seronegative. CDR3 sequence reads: CASSVGTSGGRETQYF. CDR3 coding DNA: TGTGCCAGCAGCGTAGGGACTAGCGGGGGCAGGGAGACCCAGTACTTC.